Below are 27 T cell receptor beta chains sequenced from a single sample in a study of blood T cell repertoires in COVID-19. Measured with immunoSEQ multiplex PCR; TCRdb has only the in-frame clones, and not every one. This table holds around 170,000 clones, over 75% found once. The source material was peripheral blood. The origin of the receptors is a man between 65 and 85 years old who had recovered from COVID-19.

The gene calls are TRBV7-2 and TRBJ1-6; 10 bases are shared with TRBD1. From germline, CDR1 is SGHTA and CDR2 FQGNSA. The CDR3 has 16 amino acids. V was pared by 5 bases and J by 6 bases, with 7 bases of the junction left unmatched. The DNA of the CDR3 is TGTGCCAGCAGCCCCGGGACAGGGGTGCTTAATTCACCCCTCCACTTT. Its protein is CASSPGTGVLNSPLHF. Using reference TRBV7-2 and TRBJ1-6 for the parts outside the CDR3, the full variable domain is GAGVSQSPSNKVTEKGKDVELRCDPISGHTALYWYRQSLGQGLEFLIYFQGNSAPDKSGLPSDRFSAERTGGSVSTLTIQRTQQEDSAVYLCASSPGTGVLNSPLHFGNGTRLTVT.

This rearrangement joins TRBV10-2 to TRBJ2-1; unclear D gene. CDR1 and CDR2 (germline): WSHSY, SAAADI. The CDR3 runs 13 residues. V lost 6 bases to trimming and J lost 1 base, with 7 bases between them. The CDR3 nucleotides read TGCGCCAGCAGAAAAGCATCCTACAATGAGCAGTTCTTC. It codes for CASRKASYNEQFF.

The rearrangement uses TRBV30 and TRBJ1-5; 7 bases map to TRBD1. Unmatched junction bases numbered 3, after V lost 4 bases and J lost 6 bases. The V gene's germline CDR1 is GTSNPN and CDR2 SVGIG (reference sequence). This CDR3 region has 12 residues. CDR3 sequence: CAWNRGFQPQHF. The CDR3 DNA reads TGTGCCTGGAACAGGGGTTTTCAGCCCCAGCATTTT.

Note on this clone: This sample also contains other DNA sequences that code for the same CDR3. The rearrangement links TRBV10-3 to TRBJ1-1, with D perhaps TRBD1 (6 bases). This CDR3 spans 14 amino acids. Germline CDR1 and CDR2: ENHRY and SYGVKD. The germline V and J ends were trimmed by 0 bases and 1 base, with 6 bases remaining between them. CDR3 sequence: CAISESTGNTEAFF. CDR3 nucleotide sequence: TGTGCCATCAGTGAGTCGACAGGGAACACTGAAGCTTTCTTT.

The rearrangement links TRBV5-1 to TRBJ2-3; D perhaps matches TRBD1 (5 bases). The CDR3 loop spans 14 amino acids. CDR1 SGHRS and CDR2 YFSETQ come from the germline V gene. V gave up 1 base and J gave up 3 bases, with 9 bases separating them. In DNA, the CDR3 is TGCGCCAGCAGCTTGAACAGGCGTACAGATACGCAGTATTTT. Amino acid sequence: CASSLNRRTDTQYF.

This sequence joins TRBV20-1 and TRBJ2-7; TRBD2 matches 9 bases. CDR3 length equals 17 residues. J lost 2 bases, V lost 3 bases, and 14 bases had no gene match. Looked up from germline, CDR1 is DFQATT and CDR2 is SNEGSKA (reference sequence). CDR3 sequence (DNA): TGCAGTGCTAGTCTCGAACTAGCGGGTTTTGACGCCTACGAGCAGTACTTC. This sequence encodes CSASLELAGFDAYEQYF.

The rearrangement joins TRBV30 to TRBJ2-1; 8 bases map to TRBD2. The CDR3 has 17 residues. Germline V gene lookup returns CDR1 GTSNPN and CDR2 SVGIG (reference sequence). The V gene end was trimmed by 2 bases and the J gene end by 0 bases; junction bases not matched to a gene: 9. The CDR3 loop is CAWSWVRLANSYNEQFF. The DNA of the CDR3 is TGTGCCTGGAGTTGGGTTCGACTAGCGAACTCCTACAATGAGCAGTTCTTC.

The chain uses TRBV5-5 and TRBJ2-7, with 15 nucleotides matching TRBD2. V lost 4 bases to trimming and J lost 2 bases; unmatched junction nucleotides: 4. Germline V gives CDR1 SGHKS, CDR2 YYEKEE (reference sequence). The CDR3 loop spans 16 amino acids. The CDR3 protein is CASSDGLAGGPYEQYF. CDR3 nucleotide sequence: TGTGCCAGCAGCGACGGACTAGCGGGAGGGCCCTACGAGCAGTACTTC.

This chain uses TRBV18 with TRBJ2-3, with D possibly being TRBD1 (5 bases). The ends were cut back, 3 bases at V and 2 bases at J, with 12 bases in the middle. CDR1 KGHSH and CDR2 LQKENI come from the germline V gene. The CDR3 sequence is 15 residues long. In DNA form, the CDR3 reads TGTGCCAGCTCACCGTTACAGGCCCTCACAGATACGCAGTATTTT. Amino acids: CASSPLQALTDTQYF.

In its sample, this clone was seen a few times. J is TRBJ1-1 and V is TRBV6-5, with D possibly being TRBD1 (5 bases). This CDR3 is 15 amino acids long. In germline, CDR1 is MNHEY, CDR2 SVGAGI. V lost 0 bases, J lost 2 bases, and 10 bases lay in between. CDR3: CASSYSIGANTEAFF. The CDR3 bases are TGTGCCAGCAGTTACTCGATAGGGGCCAACACTGAAGCTTTCTTT.

This chain connects TRBV19 to TRBJ1-2; D possibly corresponds to TRBD1 (6 bases). CDR3 size: 11 residues. Germline lookup yields CDR1 LNHDA and CDR2 SQIVND (reference sequence). For the CDR3, the DNA is TGTGGGTCGGGGGGCGATACTGGCTACACCTTC. It encodes CGSGGDTGYTF.

The chain uses TRBV19 and TRBJ2-1, with TRBD2 identical over 12 bases. The CDR3 is 16 residues long. Trimming cost V 7 bases and J 1 base; bases outside gene matches: 5. In germline, CDR1 is LNHDA, CDR2 SQIVND (reference sequence). The CDR3 DNA is TGTGCCAGTAAGATGACTAGCGGGAGTTCCTACAATGAGCAGTTCTTC. This translates into CASKMTSGSSYNEQFF.

The rearrangement links TRBV6-5 to TRBJ1-4; 9 bases are a match to TRBD1. The trim removed 2 bases at V and 7 bases at J, leaving 8 bases unmatched. The germline V gene encodes CDR1 MNHEY and CDR2 SVGAGI. The CDR3 loop spans 16 amino acids. CDR3 bases: TGTGCCAGCAGTTACGGGACAGGGTTTAAAGGTGAAAAACTGTTTTTT. It yields the protein CASSYGTGFKGEKLFF.

The chain links TRBV3-1 (or the pseudogene TRBV3-2) to TRBJ1-2; no firm D call. Germline V lookup: CDR1 LGHDT, CDR2 YNNKEL (reference sequence). Trimming pared 4 bases from V and 8 bases from J, leaving 14 bases between. This CDR3 is built from 13 residues. In DNA form, the CDR3 reads TGTGCCAGCAGCCCCTCTGGAGCTTACGGCTACACCTTC. This codes for CASSPSGAYGYTF.

The rearrangement joins TRBV5-1 to TRBJ2-7; the D gene is possibly TRBD2 (6 bases). This CDR3 has 14 amino acids. Trimming took 7 bases from V and 0 from J, leaving 14 bases between them. The V gene's germline CDR1 is SGHRS and CDR2 YFSETQ. The CDR3 spells CASSSSASSYEQYF. The CDR3 DNA follows: TGCGCCAGCTCCTCTAGCGCCAGCTCCTACGAGCAGTACTTC.

The chain recombines TRBV30 with TRBJ1-1; 7 bases align to TRBD1. Losses at the gene ends were 1 base for V and 2 bases for J; bases not matched to a gene: 7. The CDR3 is made up of 15 amino acids. Germline V CDR1 and CDR2: GTSNPN, SVGIG (reference sequence). The CDR3 nucleotides are TGTGCCTGGAGTGAGAAGGGGGACAGAAACACTGAAGCTTTCTTT. This encodes CAWSEKGDRNTEAFF.

The V call is TRBV6-1, the J call TRBJ2-7, with a possible D match to TRBD1 (5 bases). CDR1 and CDR2 from the germline V gene are MNHNS and SASEGT. CDR3 length: 15 amino acids. Trimming removed 3 bases from V and 3 bases from J, with 15 bases in between. CDR3 amino acids: CASSDRQGIVYEQYF. The CDR3 DNA reads as TGTGCCAGCAGTGATCGGCAGGGAATTGTCTACGAGCAGTACTTC.

V is TRBV4-1 and J is TRBJ2-5; maybe TRBD1 (5 bases). The CDR3 has 13 residues. Germline CDR1 is MGHRA and CDR2 is YSYEKL. V lost 6 bases, J lost 3 bases, and 11 bases lay in between. Here the CDR3 DNA reads TGCGCCAGCAGTTCGTCGGACAAAGAGACCCAGTACTTC. It specifies CASSSSDKETQYF.

This clone was recorded once. The gene calls are TRBV30 and TRBJ2-5; TRBD1 matches at 7 bases. The CDR3 runs 12 residues. CDR1 is GTSNPN and CDR2 is SVGIG in the germline V gene (reference sequence). Trimming cost V 5 bases and J 4 bases; bases outside gene matches: 4. As DNA, the CDR3 is TGTGCCTGGTCGCCAGGGGGAGAGACCCAGTACTTC. The encoded protein is CAWSPGGETQYF.

The J gene is TRBJ2-1, the V gene TRBV24-1; 10 nucleotides line up with TRBD2. The CDR3 length is 15 residues. V gave up 2 bases and J gave up 6 bases; unmatched junction bases: 3. Germline assignment: CDR1 KGHDR and CDR2 SFDVKD. The CDR3 is CATSDSRTSGNEQFF. The CDR3 region has the DNA TGTGCCACCAGTGATTCCCGGACTAGCGGCAATGAGCAGTTCTTC.

The genes are TRBV18 and TRBJ2-5, with 7 bases that match TRBD2. CDR3 length equals 14 residues. J gave up 7 bases and V 0 bases, and 5 bases lay outside the gene matches. In germline, CDR1 is KGHSH, CDR2 LQKENI. CDR3 region: CASSPPGGTGTQYF. The CDR3 DNA sequence: TGTGCCAGCTCACCACCGGGAGGGACGGGGACCCAGTACTTC.

This chain links TRBV6-5 with TRBJ1-5; D not resolved. The CDR3 sequence is 14 residues long. V lost 0 bases, J lost 3 bases, and 6 bases lay in between. Germline CDR1 reads MNHEY; CDR2 reads SVGAGI. CDR3 in amino acids: CASSYSQDNQPQHF. The CDR3 nucleotides read TGTGCCAGCAGTTACTCGCAGGACAATCAGCCCCAGCATTTT.

In nucleotides, the CDR3 is TGTGCCAGCAGCTTATCCGGGACAGGAGGGAGAAACACCATATATTTT. Protein sequence: CASSLSGTGGRNTIYF. The chain has TRBV7-2 and TRBJ1-3; 8 bases are a match to TRBD1. The CDR3 runs to 16 residues. The germline V gene has CDR1 SGHTA and CDR2 FQGNSA. Trimming cost V 2 bases and J 5 bases; bases outside gene matches: 8.

In its sample, this clone was seen a few times. The chain employs TRBV29-1 and TRBJ2-7; possible D gene TRBD1, 5 bases. There are 12 residues in the CDR3. The V end was cut by 6 bases, the J end by 5 bases, with 14 bases between. The germline V gene has CDR1 SQVTM and CDR2 ANQGSEA. CDR3 DNA: TGCAGCGTCTCCGTCAGGGTAAACGAGCAGTACTTC. Translated, it gives CSVSVRVNEQYF.

The genes are TRBV29-1 and TRBJ2-5; D remains ambiguous. Looked up from germline, CDR1 is SQVTM and CDR2 is ANQGSEA. This CDR3 contains 15 residues. Trimming took 3 bases from V and 1 from J, leaving 15 bases between them. The CDR3 region is CSVENYWVPQETQYF. The CDR3 region has the DNA TGCAGCGTTGAGAACTATTGGGTTCCCCAAGAGACCCAGTACTTC.

V and J are TRBV20-1 and TRBJ2-7, with TRBD2 matching 9 bases. The germline V gene encodes CDR1 DFQATT and CDR2 SNEGSKA (reference sequence). This CDR3 has 15 amino acids. Trimming cost V 3 bases and J 6 bases; bases outside gene matches: 12. CDR3 sequence reads: CSASWVAGGKGEQYF. The CDR3 DNA is TGCAGTGCTAGTTGGGTGGCGGGAGGGAAGGGCGAGCAGTACTTC.

This clone has a single count. The rearrangement joins TRBV5-1 to TRBJ2-3; 8 bases match TRBD1. V dropped 4 bases and J dropped 0; count of bases not matched to a gene: 7. From germline, CDR1 is SGHRS and CDR2 YFSETQ. The CDR3 length is 16 residues. The CDR3 sequence is CASSTHTGGSTDTQYF. DNA of the CDR3: TGCGCCAGCAGCACCCACACAGGGGGTAGCACAGATACGCAGTATTTT.